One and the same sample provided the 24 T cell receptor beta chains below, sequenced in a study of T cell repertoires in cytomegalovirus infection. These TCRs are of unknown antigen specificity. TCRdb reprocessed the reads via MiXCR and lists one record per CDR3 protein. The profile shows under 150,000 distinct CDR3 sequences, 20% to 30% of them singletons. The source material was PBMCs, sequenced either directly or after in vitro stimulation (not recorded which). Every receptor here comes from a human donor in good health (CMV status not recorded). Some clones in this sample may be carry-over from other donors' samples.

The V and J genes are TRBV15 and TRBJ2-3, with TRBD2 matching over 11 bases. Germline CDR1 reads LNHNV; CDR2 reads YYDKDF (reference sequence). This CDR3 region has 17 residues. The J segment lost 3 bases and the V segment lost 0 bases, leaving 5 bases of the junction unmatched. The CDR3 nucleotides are TGTGCCACCAGCAGAGATCCGATAGCGGGAGGGACAGATACGCAGTATTTT. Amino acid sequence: CATSRDPIAGGTDTQYF.

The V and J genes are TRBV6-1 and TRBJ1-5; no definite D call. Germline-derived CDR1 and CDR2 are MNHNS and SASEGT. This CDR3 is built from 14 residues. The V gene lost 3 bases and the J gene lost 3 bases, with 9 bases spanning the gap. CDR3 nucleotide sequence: TGTGCCAGCAGTGACTCGGCTATCAATCAGCCCCAGCATTTT. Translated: CASSDSAINQPQHF.

CDR3 loop: CATSRDWSSGDQPQHF. As DNA, the CDR3 is TGTGCCACCAGCAGAGATTGGAGTTCGGGGGATCAGCCCCAGCATTTT. The chain couples TRBV15 to TRBJ1-5, with D tentatively TRBD1 (5 bases). Germline assignment: CDR1 LNHNV and CDR2 YYDKDF (reference sequence). This CDR3 region has 16 residues. V dropped 0 bases and J dropped 5 bases, with 14 bases sitting between them.

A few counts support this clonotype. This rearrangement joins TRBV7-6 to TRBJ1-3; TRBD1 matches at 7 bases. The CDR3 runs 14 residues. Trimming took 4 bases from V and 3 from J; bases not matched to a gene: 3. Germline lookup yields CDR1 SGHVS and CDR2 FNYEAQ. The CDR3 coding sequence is TGTGCCAGCAGCTCTCAGGGGGTTGGAAACACCATATATTTT. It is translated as CASSSQGVGNTIYF. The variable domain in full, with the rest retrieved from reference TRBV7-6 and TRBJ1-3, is GAGVSQSPRYKVTKRGQDVALRCDPISGHVSLYWYRQALGQGPEFLTYFNYEAQQDKSGLPNDRFSAERPEGSISTLTIQRTEQRDSAMYRCASSSQGVGNTIYFGEGSWLTVV.

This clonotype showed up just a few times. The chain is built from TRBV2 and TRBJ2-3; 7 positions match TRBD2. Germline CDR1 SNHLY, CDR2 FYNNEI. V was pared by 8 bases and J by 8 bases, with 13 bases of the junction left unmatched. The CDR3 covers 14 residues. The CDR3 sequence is CASAELAVTGTQYF. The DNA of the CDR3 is TGTGCCAGCGCAGAGCTAGCGGTCACCGGTACGCAGTATTTT.

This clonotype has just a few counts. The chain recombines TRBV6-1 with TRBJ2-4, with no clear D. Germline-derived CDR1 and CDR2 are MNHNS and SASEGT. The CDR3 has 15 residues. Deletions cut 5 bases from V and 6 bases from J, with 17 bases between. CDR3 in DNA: TGTGCCAGCAGTCCCCTCGCGGCCCTTAGAAACATTCAGTACTTC. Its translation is CASSPLAALRNIQYF.

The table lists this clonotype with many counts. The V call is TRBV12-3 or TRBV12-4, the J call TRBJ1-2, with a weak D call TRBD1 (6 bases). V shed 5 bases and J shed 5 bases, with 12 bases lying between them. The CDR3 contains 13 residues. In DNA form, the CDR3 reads TGTGCCAGCAGTACCGCAGGGGAGTATGGCTACACCTTC. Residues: CASSTAGEYGYTF.

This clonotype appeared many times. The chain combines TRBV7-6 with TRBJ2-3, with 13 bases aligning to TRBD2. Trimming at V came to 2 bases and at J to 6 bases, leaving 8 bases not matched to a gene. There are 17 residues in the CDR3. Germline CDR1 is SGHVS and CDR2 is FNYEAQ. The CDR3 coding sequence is TGTGCCAGCAGCTTAATGGGACTAGCGGGGAAGGCGGATACGCAGTATTTT. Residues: CASSLMGLAGKADTQYF.

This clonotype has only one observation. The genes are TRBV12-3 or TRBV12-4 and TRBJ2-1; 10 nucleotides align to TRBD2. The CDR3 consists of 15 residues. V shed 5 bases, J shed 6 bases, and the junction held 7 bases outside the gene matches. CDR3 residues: CASSRQAGGGNEQFF. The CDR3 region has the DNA TGTGCCAGCAGTAGACAAGCGGGAGGGGGCAATGAGCAGTTCTTC.

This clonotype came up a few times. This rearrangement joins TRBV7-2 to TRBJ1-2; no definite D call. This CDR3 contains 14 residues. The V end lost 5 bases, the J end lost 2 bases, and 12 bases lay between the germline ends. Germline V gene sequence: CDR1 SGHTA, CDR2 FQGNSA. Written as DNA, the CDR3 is TGTGCCAGCAGCCAAGATCCTTTGAACTATGGCTACACCTTC. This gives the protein CASSQDPLNYGYTF.

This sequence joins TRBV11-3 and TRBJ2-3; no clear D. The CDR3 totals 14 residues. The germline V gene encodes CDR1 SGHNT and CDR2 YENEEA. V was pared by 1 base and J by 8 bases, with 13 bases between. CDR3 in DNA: TGTGCCAGCAGCTTAGGGGCAGCCTCGGGTACGCAGTATTTT. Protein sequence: CASSLGAASGTQYF.

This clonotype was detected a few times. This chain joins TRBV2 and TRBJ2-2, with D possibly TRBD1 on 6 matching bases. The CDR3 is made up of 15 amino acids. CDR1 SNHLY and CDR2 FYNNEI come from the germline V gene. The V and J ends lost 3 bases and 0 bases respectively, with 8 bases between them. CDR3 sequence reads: CASSEQGSNTGELFF. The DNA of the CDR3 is TGTGCCAGCAGTGAGCAGGGGTCGAACACCGGGGAGCTGTTTTTT.

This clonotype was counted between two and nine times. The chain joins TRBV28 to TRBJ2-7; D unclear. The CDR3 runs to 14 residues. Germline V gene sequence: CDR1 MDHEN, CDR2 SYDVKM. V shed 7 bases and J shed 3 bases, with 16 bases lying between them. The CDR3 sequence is CASTPRLDDYEQYF. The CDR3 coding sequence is TGTGCCAGCACCCCGAGGCTAGACGACTACGAGCAGTACTTC.

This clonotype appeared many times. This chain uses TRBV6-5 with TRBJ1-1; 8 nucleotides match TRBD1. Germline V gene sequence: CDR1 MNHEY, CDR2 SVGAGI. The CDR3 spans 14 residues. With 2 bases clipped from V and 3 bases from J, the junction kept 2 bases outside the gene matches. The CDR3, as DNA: TGTGCCAGCAGTTACCTGGACAGGGACACTGAAGCTTTCTTT. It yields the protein CASSYLDRDTEAFF.

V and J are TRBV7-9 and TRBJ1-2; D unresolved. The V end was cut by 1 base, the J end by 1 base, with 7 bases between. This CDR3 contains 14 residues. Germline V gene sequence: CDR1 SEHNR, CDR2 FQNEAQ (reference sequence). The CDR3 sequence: CASSLEQINYGYTF. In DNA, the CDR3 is TGTGCCAGCAGCTTAGAACAGATTAACTATGGCTACACCTTC.

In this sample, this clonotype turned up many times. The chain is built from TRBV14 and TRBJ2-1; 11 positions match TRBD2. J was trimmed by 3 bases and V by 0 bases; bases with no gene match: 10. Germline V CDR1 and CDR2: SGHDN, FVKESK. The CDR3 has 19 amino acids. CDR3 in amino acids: CASSQDLTSGRVGYNEQFF. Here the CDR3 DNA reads TGTGCCAGCAGCCAAGATCTTACTAGCGGGAGAGTTGGCTACAATGAGCAGTTCTTC.

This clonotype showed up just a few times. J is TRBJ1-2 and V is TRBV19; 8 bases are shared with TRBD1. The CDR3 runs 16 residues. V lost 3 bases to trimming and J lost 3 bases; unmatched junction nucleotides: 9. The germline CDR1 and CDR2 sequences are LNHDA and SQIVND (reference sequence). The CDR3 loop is CASSIRTGWTYYGYTF. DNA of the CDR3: TGTGCCAGTAGTATTAGGACAGGGTGGACCTACTATGGCTACACCTTC.

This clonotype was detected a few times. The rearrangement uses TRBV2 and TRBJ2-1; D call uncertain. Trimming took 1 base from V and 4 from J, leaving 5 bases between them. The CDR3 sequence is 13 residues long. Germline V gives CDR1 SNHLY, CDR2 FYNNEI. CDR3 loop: CASSEVAYNEQFF. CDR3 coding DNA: TGTGCCAGCAGTGAAGTGGCTTACAATGAGCAGTTCTTC.

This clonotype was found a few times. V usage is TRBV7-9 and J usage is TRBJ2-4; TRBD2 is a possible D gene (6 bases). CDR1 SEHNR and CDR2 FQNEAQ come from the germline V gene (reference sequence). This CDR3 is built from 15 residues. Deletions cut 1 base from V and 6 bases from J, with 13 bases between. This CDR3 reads CASSLESVGGNIQYF. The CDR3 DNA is TGTGCCAGCAGCTTAGAGTCCGTGGGGGGAAACATTCAGTACTTC. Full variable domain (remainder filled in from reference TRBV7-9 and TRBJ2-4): DTGVSQNPRHKITKRGQNVTFRCDPISEHNRLYWYRQTLGQGPEFLTYFQNEAQLEKSRLLSDRFSAERPKGSFSTLEIQRTEQGDSAMYLCASSLESVGGNIQYFGAGTRLSVL.

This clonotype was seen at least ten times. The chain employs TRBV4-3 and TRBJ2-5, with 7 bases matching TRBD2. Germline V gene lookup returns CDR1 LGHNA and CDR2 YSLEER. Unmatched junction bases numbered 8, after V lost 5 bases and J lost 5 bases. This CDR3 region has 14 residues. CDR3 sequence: CASSEGLGLETQYF. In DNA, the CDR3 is TGCGCCAGCAGCGAAGGACTAGGTTTGGAGACCCAGTACTTC.

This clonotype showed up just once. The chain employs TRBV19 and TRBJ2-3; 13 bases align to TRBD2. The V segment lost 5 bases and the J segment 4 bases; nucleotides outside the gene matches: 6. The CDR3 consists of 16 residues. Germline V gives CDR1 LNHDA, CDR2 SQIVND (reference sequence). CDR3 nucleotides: TGTGCCAGTAGTGAAAGGACTAGCGGGAGCGCAGATACGCAGTATTTT. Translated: CASSERTSGSADTQYF.

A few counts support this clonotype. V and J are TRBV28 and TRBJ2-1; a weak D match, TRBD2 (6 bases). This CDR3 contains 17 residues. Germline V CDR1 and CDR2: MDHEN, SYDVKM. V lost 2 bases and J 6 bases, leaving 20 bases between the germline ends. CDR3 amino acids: CASSLPPTRSFFNEQFF. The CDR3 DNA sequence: TGTGCCAGCAGTTTACCTCCGACTAGGAGCTTCTTCAATGAGCAGTTCTTC.

For the CDR3, the DNA is TGTGCCAGCAGCTTAGCACTTGGGGTTAATGGCTACACCTTC. Its protein product is CASSLALGVNGYTF. The gene calls are TRBV7-9 and TRBJ1-2; no reliable D call. Trimming stripped 0 bases from V and 6 bases from J, with 11 bases between. The CDR3 runs 14 residues. CDR1 SEHNR and CDR2 FQNEAQ come from the germline V gene (reference sequence).

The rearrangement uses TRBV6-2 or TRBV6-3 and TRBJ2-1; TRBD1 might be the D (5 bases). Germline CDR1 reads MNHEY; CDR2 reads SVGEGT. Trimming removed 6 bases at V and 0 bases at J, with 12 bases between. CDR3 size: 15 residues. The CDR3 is CASSLGDSSYNEQFF. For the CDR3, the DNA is TGTGCCAGCAGCCTAGGGGATAGCTCCTACAATGAGCAGTTCTTC.